These T cell receptor beta chains were read from a single sample in a study of T cells in localized non-small cell lung cancer. The method was immunoSEQ multiplex PCR; TCRdb's version includes in-frame clones alone and lacks a portion of them. The sample lists fewer than 50,000 clones, roughly 85% occurring once. The source was peripheral blood mononuclear cells, collected before any cancer treatment. The receptors shown here come from a male donor aged 60 or over with stage II lung adenocarcinoma. Both conserved end residues are part of each CDR3. Not all rows give a size; the values are once, few, many and, for expanded clones, a class.

once	TRBV4-3	TRBJ1-6	CASSQVGGSVNSPLHF
-	TRBV7-2	TRBJ1-3	CASSLGPAHSGNTIYF
-	TRBV6-1	TRBJ1-5	CASSVSRGNQPQHF
-	TRBV5-4	TRBJ2-7	CASSMGLARTYEQYF
-	TRBV4-2	TRBJ2-3	CASSLLSSGRAPDTQYF
-	TRBV4-2	TRBJ1-5	CASSQETGSEQPQHF
-	TRBV27	TRBJ1-1	CASSPLGGSTEAFF
-	TRBV10-3	TRBJ2-7	CAISGSLGQGQWGEQYF
-	TRBV4-3	TRBJ1-3	CASSQPLRDPGNTIYF
-	TRBV15	TRBJ1-1	CATSRGGKSEAFF
-	TRBV7-2	TRBJ1-5	CASSSGQGSHSNQPQHF
-	TRBV6-6	TRBJ1-5	CASSYVSRVYVQPQHF
-	TRBV5-1	TRBJ2-2	CAGSLGQRNPGGELFF
-	TRBV4-3	TRBJ1-1	CASSQVGTGGGRTEAFF
-	TRBV19	TRBJ1-5	CASSILTYNQPQHF
-	TRBV7-2	TRBJ1-5	CASSLGDIYQPQHF
-	TRBV5-6	TRBJ2-7	CASSKSFLGTGTSYEQYF
-	TRBV6-6	TRBJ1-1	CASRDRGNTEAFF
-	TRBV10-3	TRBJ2-4	CAISEPSRSNIQYF
-	TRBV11-2	TRBJ2-3	CASSPRGKVTDTQYF
-	TRBV5-1	TRBJ1-1	CASSRQGIGTEAFF
-	TRBV5-1	TRBJ2-2	CASSLLEGVPGELFF
-	TRBV5-1	TRBJ1-5	CASSFEGRNQPQHF
-	TRBV4-3	TRBJ2-3	CASSQQGTDTQYF
-	TRBV18	TRBJ2-5	CASSPPQDFGETQYF
-	TRBV29-1	TRBJ1-2	CSVAGDSSNYGYTF
once	TRBV7-3	TRBJ2-5	CASSLRGRGETQYF
-	TRBV5-6	TRBJ1-4	CASATTGGGDEKLFF
-	TRBV19	TRBJ1-5	CASSMGGEQPQHF
-	TRBV5-4	TRBJ2-7	CASSLEDSYEQYF
few	TRBV5-1	TRBJ1-1	CASSLIGDSNTEAFF
-	TRBV14	TRBJ2-5	CASSQEDQETQYF
-	TRBV7-2	TRBJ2-7	CASSPEVGFYEQYF
-	TRBV5-4	TRBJ2-7	CASSLERHPYEQYF
-	TRBV28	TRBJ2-6	CASSLMVRGSTGANVLTF
-	TRBV7-2	TRBJ1-2	CASSLDGPTSRGYTF
-	TRBV19	TRBJ1-1	CASSIQPNTEAFF
once	TRBV5-1	TRBJ2-7	CASAESYEQYF
-	TRBV5-1	TRBJ1-4	CASRATNEKLFF
once	TRBV7-8	TRBJ1-4	CASSASGTANEKLFF
-	TRBV19	TRBJ1-5	CASTPRTGKDQPQHF